These 16 T cell receptor beta chains share one sample of origin, sequenced in a study of T cell repertoires in cytomegalovirus infection. For these TCRs, the target antigens are not known. TCRdb independently ran MiXCR on the reads; one entry per CDR3 protein. The sample lists around 43,000 distinct CDR3 sequences; around 20% were seen once. Input material: PBMCs, sequenced either directly or after in vitro stimulation (not recorded which). Source of these receptors: a human donor in good health (CMV status not recorded). Some clones in this sample may be carry-over from other donors' samples.

This chain uses TRBV10-3 with TRBJ2-7; D call uncertain. CDR1 and CDR2 (germline): ENHRY, SYGVKD. CDR3 length: 13 amino acids. V shed 3 bases and J shed 5 bases, with 11 bases lying between them. CDR3 loop: CAISDLLSNEQYF. The CDR3, as DNA: TGTGCCATCAGTGATTTACTCTCGAACGAGCAGTACTTC.

This clonotype was seen more than once but under ten times. This sequence joins TRBV10-2 and TRBJ1-3; unclear D gene. The germline V gene has CDR1 WSHSY and CDR2 SAAADI. This CDR3 region has 15 residues. Trimming removed 0 bases from V and 0 bases from J, with 6 bases in between. CDR3 DNA: TGCGCCAGCAGTGAGTCGATCGGCTCTGGAAACACCATATATTTT. This gives the protein CASSESIGSGNTIYF.

This clonotype has more than one count but fewer than ten. The chain joins TRBV4-1 to TRBJ2-3; 14 bases are a match to TRBD2. CDR3 length: 16 residues. Germline loops: CDR1 MGHRA, CDR2 YSYEKL. Trimming cost V 3 bases and J 8 bases; bases outside gene matches: 7. The CDR3 DNA sequence: TGCGCCAGCAGCCAGATCGGGACTAGCGGGGGAGCTACGCAGTATTTT. Its translation is CASSQIGTSGGATQYF.

The sample holds many counts of this clonotype. The J gene is TRBJ2-5, the V gene TRBV7-2; D gene unclear. V was shortened by 5 bases and J by 0 bases, with 10 bases between the two germline ends. This CDR3 spans 14 amino acids. Looked up from germline, CDR1 is SGHTA and CDR2 is FQGNSA. The CDR3 protein is CASSPYPYQETQYF. The CDR3 DNA follows: TGTGCCAGCAGCCCGTATCCGTACCAAGAGACCCAGTACTTC.

V usage is TRBV10-3 and J usage is TRBJ1-6; D may be TRBD1 (5 bases). With 6 bases removed from V and 0 bases from J, the gap between germline ends came to 15 bases. The CDR3 has 17 amino acids. The germline CDR1 and CDR2 sequences are ENHRY and SYGVKD. The CDR3 DNA sequence: TGTGCCATCAGCCCTTGGGCAGGGAGCTCCTATAATTCACCCCTCCACTTT. It specifies CAISPWAGSSYNSPLHF.

This clonotype has just a few counts. The rearrangement joins TRBV6-2 or TRBV6-3 to TRBJ1-2; 10 nucleotides align to TRBD1. V shed 0 bases, J shed 8 bases, and the junction held 6 bases outside the gene matches. This CDR3 is built from 15 residues. Germline V lookup: CDR1 MNHEY, CDR2 SVGEGT. In nucleotides, the CDR3 is TGTGCCAGCAGTTACTCCGACAGGGGGCTCCGGGGCTACACCTTC. This codes for CASSYSDRGLRGYTF.

In this sample, this clonotype turned up many times. Here the CDR3 DNA reads TGTGCCAGCAGCTTAGGATTGACTAGCTCGCACGAGCAGTACTTC. As protein: CASSLGLTSSHEQYF. The chain carries TRBV7-2 and TRBJ2-7; TRBD2 matches at 7 bases. V lost 1 base to trimming and J lost 5 bases; unmatched junction nucleotides: 8. Germline V gene lookup returns CDR1 SGHTA and CDR2 FQGNSA. The CDR3 has 15 residues.

The chain carries TRBV5-6 and TRBJ2-5, with D uncertain. The ends were cut back, 3 bases at V and 1 base at J, with 7 bases in the middle. The CDR3 is 13 residues long. Germline V lookup: CDR1 SGHDT, CDR2 YYEEEE. The CDR3 nucleotides read TGTGCCAGCAGCTGGGCAGTCCAAGAGACCCAGTACTTC. This sequence encodes CASSWAVQETQYF.

This clonotype occurred a few times. This chain links TRBV29-1 with TRBJ2-7; D not certain. This CDR3 spans 11 amino acids. Germline loops: CDR1 SQVTM, CDR2 ANQGSEA. V lost 6 bases and J 3 bases, leaving 9 bases between the germline ends. The CDR3 DNA reads as TGCAGCGTCGAATTCGGCTACGAGCAGTACTTC. It specifies CSVEFGYEQYF.

The rearrangement uses TRBV20-1 and TRBJ2-7; D is possibly TRBD2 (6 bases). This CDR3 comprises 15 residues. Trimming took 6 bases from V and 1 from J, leaving 19 bases between them. In germline, CDR1 is DFQATT, CDR2 SNEGSKA (reference sequence). CDR3 sequence reads: CSASPTSPPSYEQYF. CDR3 coding DNA: TGCAGTGCGAGCCCCACTAGCCCCCCTTCCTACGAGCAGTACTTC.

This clonotype appeared many times. The chain recombines TRBV7-6 with TRBJ1-5, with D perhaps TRBD1 (5 bases). Germline V gene sequence: CDR1 SGHVS, CDR2 FNYEAQ. With 4 bases removed from V and 11 bases from J, the gap between germline ends came to 12 bases. This CDR3 spans 12 amino acids. The chain's CDR3 is CASSSQGTSQHF. CDR3 sequence (DNA): TGTGCCAGCAGCTCCCAGGGAACGTCCCAGCATTTT.

This chain joins TRBV15 and TRBJ2-3, with a tentative D call TRBD1 (6 bases). CDR1 is LNHNV and CDR2 is YYDKDF in the germline V gene (reference sequence). The V end was cut by 4 bases, the J end by 11 bases, with 22 bases between. The CDR3 spans 15 residues. The CDR3 spells CATSIDLQGPMGQYF. The CDR3 DNA sequence: TGTGCCACCAGCATCGACCTACAGGGCCCGATGGGGCAGTATTTT.

This chain uses TRBV7-9 with TRBJ2-1; D is ambiguous. Trimming shortened V by 4 bases and J by 6 bases, and 10 bases separated the two germline ends. The germline CDR1 and CDR2 sequences are SEHNR and FQNEAQ (reference sequence). There are 13 residues in the CDR3. The CDR3 is CASSSTVRNEQFF. The DNA of the CDR3 is TGTGCCAGCAGCTCCACAGTCCGCAATGAGCAGTTCTTC.

This clonotype showed up many times. The chain links TRBV7-2 to TRBJ2-1, with TRBD2 matching 7 bases. Trimming removed 5 bases from V and 1 base from J; junction bases left unmatched: 17. There are 19 residues in the CDR3. CDR1 SGHTA and CDR2 FQGNSA come from the germline V gene. DNA for the CDR3: TGTGCCAGCAGCCTTGAAGTTCGGACTAGTGGGCCGTCCTACAATGAGCAGTTCTTC. Protein product: CASSLEVRTSGPSYNEQFF.

V gene TRBV10-2 combines with J gene TRBJ2-7, with D possibly TRBD2 on 6 matching bases. The CDR3 extends over 15 amino acids. CDR1 WSHSY and CDR2 SAAADI come from the germline V gene. V lost 6 bases to trimming and J lost 1 base, with 16 bases between them. CDR3 loop: CASRLAAGGSYEQYF. In nucleotides, the CDR3 is TGCGCCAGCAGGCTCGCGGCAGGAGGGTCCTACGAGCAGTACTTC.

This clonotype was observed a few times. The rearrangement joins TRBV19 to TRBJ2-7; 9 bases match TRBD1. Germline-derived CDR1 and CDR2 are LNHDA and SQIVND (reference sequence). CDR3 length equals 14 residues. V was pared by 5 bases and J by 2 bases, with 4 bases of the junction left unmatched. The DNA for the CDR3 is TGTGCCAGTAGTCCGGGACAGGGAACCTACGAGCAGTACTTC. The encoded protein is CASSPGQGTYEQYF.